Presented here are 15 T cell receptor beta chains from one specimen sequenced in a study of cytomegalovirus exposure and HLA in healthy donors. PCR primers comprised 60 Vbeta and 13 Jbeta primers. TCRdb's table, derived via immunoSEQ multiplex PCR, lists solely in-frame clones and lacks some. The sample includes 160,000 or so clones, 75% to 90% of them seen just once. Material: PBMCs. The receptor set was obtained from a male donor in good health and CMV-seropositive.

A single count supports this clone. The CDR3 DNA is TGTGCCAGTAGTATCCCGGGAGTTCGCGTCAATGAGCAGTTCTTC. This translates into CASSIPGVRVNEQFF. The chain uses TRBV19 and TRBJ2-1, with D perhaps TRBD2 (6 bases). V lost 3 bases and J 6 bases, leaving 15 bases between the germline ends. The CDR3 sequence is 15 residues long. Germline CDR1 LNHDA, CDR2 SQIVND (reference sequence).

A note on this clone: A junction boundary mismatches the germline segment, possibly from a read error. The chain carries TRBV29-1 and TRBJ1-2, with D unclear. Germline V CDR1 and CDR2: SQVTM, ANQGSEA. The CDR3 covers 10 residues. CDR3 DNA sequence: TGCAGCGTTGAAGACCCTGAGAGGAACTTC. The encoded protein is CSVEDPERNF.

This CDR3 reads CASSSRTGDGYTF. The DNA of the CDR3 is TGTGCCAGCAGTTCGCGGACAGGGGATGGCTACACCTTC. This rearrangement joins TRBV27 to TRBJ1-2; TRBD1 aligns across 9 bases. Trimming cost V 4 bases and J 6 bases; bases outside gene matches: 3. This CDR3 region has 13 residues. The V gene's germline CDR1 is MNHEY and CDR2 SMNVEV (reference sequence).

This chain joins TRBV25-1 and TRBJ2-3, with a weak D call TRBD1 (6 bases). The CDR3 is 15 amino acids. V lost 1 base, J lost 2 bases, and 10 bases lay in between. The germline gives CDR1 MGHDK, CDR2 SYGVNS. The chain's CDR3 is CASSEFRGNTDTQYF. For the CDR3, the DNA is TGTGCCAGCAGTGAATTCAGGGGAAACACAGATACGCAGTATTTT. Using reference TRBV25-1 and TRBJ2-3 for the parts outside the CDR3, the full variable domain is EADIYQTPRYLVIGTGKKITLECSQTMGHDKMYWYQQDPGMELHLIHYSYGVNSTEKGDLSSESTVSRIRTEHFPLTLESARPSHTSQYLCASSEFRGNTDTQYFGPGTRLTVL.

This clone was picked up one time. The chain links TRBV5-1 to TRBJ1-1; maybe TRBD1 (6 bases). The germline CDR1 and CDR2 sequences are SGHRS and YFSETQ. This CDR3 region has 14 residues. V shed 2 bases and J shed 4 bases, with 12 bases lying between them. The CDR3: CASSFRQAGTEAFF. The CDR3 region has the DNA TGCGCCAGCAGCTTTAGACAGGCGGGCACTGAAGCTTTCTTT.

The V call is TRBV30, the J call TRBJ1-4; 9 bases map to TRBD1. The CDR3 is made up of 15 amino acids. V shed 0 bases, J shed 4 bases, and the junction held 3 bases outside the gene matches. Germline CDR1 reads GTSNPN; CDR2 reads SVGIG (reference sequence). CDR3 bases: TGTGCCTGGAGTGTGGGACAGGGCGGTAATGAAAAACTGTTTTTT. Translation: CAWSVGQGGNEKLFF.

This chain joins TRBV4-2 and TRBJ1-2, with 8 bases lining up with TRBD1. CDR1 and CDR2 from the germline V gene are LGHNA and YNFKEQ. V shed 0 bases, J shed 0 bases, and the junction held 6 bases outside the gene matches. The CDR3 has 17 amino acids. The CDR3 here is CASSQEGAGGANYGYTF. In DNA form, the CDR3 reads TGTGCCAGCAGCCAAGAGGGAGCAGGGGGCGCTAACTATGGCTACACCTTC.

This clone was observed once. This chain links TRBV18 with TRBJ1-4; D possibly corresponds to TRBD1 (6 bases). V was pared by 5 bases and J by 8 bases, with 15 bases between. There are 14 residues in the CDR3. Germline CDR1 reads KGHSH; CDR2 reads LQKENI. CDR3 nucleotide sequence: TGTGCCAGCTCAGCCAGGGGAGGGGAAGAAAAACTGTTTTTT. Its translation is CASSARGGEEKLFF. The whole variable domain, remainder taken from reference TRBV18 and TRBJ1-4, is NAGVMQNPRHLVRRRGQEARLRCSPMKGHSHVYWYRQLPEEGLKFMVYLQKENIIDESGMPKERFSAEFPKEGPSILRIQQVVRGDSAAYFCASSARGGEEKLFFGSGTQLSVL.

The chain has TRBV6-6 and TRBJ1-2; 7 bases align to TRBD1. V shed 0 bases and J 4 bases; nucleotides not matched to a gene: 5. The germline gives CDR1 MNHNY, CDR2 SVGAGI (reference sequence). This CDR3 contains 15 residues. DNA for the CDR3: TGTGCCAGCAGTTACTCGGACAGGAGACGCTATGGCTACACCTTC. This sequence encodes CASSYSDRRRYGYTF.

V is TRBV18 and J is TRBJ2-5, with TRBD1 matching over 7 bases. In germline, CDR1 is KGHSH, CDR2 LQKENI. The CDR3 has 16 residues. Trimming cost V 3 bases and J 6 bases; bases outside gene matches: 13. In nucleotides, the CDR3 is TGTGCCAGCTCACCGGGAAAAGAAAGACAGGGAAAGACCCAGTACTTC. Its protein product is CASSPGKERQGKTQYF.

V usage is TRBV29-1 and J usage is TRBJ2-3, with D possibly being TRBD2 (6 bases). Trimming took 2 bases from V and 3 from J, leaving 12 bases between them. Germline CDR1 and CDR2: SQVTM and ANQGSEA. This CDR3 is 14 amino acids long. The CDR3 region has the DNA TGCAGCGTTGAACGCGGGATGGGGACAGATACGCAGTATTTT. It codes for CSVERGMGTDTQYF.

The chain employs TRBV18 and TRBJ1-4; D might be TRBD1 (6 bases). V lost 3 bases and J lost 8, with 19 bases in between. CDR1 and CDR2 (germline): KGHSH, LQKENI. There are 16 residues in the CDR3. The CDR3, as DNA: TGTGCCAGCTCACCTCGCTGGGGGGGGCAGGAAGAAAAACTGTTTTTT. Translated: CASSPRWGGQEEKLFF.

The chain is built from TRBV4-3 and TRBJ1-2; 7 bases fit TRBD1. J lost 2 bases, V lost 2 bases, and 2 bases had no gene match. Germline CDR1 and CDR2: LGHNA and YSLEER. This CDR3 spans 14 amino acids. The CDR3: CASSQTGANYGYTF. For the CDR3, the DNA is TGCGCCAGCAGCCAAACAGGGGCAAACTATGGCTACACCTTC.

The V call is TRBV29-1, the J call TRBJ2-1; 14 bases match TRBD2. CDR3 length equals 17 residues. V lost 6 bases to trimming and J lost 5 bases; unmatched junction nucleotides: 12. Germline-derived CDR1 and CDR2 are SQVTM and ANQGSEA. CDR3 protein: CSVTWTSGRKRDNEQFF. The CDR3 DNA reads TGCAGCGTCACCTGGACTAGCGGGAGGAAGCGGGACAATGAGCAGTTCTTC.

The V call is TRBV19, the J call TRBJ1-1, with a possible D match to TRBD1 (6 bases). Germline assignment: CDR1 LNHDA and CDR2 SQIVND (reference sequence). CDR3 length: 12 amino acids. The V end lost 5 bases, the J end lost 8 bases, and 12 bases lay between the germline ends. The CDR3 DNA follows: TGTGCCAGTAGTCCACTCAGGGGCGAAGCTTTCTTT. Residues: CASSPLRGEAFF.